This TCR beta chain is from a study of human thymus T cells. Study-level points and caveats: Thymic and blood repertoires appeared to carry a bias in their V and J gene usage.

A note on this clone: Its antigen is as yet unknown.

The CDR3 has 14 residues. V shed 4 bases and J 6 bases; nucleotides not matched to a gene: 5. Germline V gene lookup returns CDR1 SGHNT and CDR2 YYREEE (reference sequence). During surgery, roughly 0.5-1 mL peripheral blood was drawn from four of eight donors. Method: immunoSEQ multiplex PCR; TCRdb's copy keeps in-frame clones and lacks some. Of tens of thousands of clones in the sample, 94% were seen once. The sequencing sample was made of blood. The sequence came from a boy younger than two with a congenital heart defect but otherwise immunologically healthy. The V gene is TRBV5-4, the J gene TRBJ1-3; TRBD1 matches at 9 bases. For the CDR3, the DNA is TGTGCCAGCAGCCCCGGGACAGGGTCAAACACCATATATTTT. Translation: CASSPGTGSNTIYF. Drawing the rest from reference TRBV5-4 and TRBJ1-3, the complete variable domain is ETGVTQSPTHLIKTRGQQVTLRCSSQSGHNTVSWYQQALGQGPQFIFQYYREEENGRGNFPPRFSGLQFPNYSSELNVNALELDDSALYLCASSPGTGSNTIYFGEGSWLTVV.